This record concerns one T cell receptor (beta chain) sequence. The target antigen is unknown. The CDR3 contains 17 residues. The germline gives CDR1 SGHRS, CDR2 YFSETQ. The data stem from a study of shared clonotypes between healthy human individuals. Once extracted for a subset, genomic DNA was divided evenly among several immunoSEQ plates. The unsorted PBMC sample used ten immunoSEQ deep assay plates. Profiled with immunoSEQ multiplex PCR; TCRdb holds only in-frame clones, not every one. The sample lists approximately 470,000 clones; 70% to 80% were seen once. Caucasian adults residing in Nashville, Tennessee made up all the donors. Broader study findings: The small donor group covered limited genetic and exposure diversity.

The genes are TRBV5-1 and TRBJ2-5; tentative D call: TRBD1 (6 bases). The DNA end favors TRBJ2-7, so the J call may be wrong. The specimen was PBMCs. The TCR comes from a woman aged 40 to 50 in good health. Some clones in this sample may be carry-over from other donors' samples. The CDR3 reads CASSLEGGREFLHEQYF. The CDR3 coding sequence is TGCGCCAGCAGCTTGGAAGGGGGACGGGAATTTTTACACGAGCAGTACTTC.